This T cell receptor (beta chain) was captured in a study of control samples from healthy donors and cancer patients. Worth noting for this clone: Germline and junction disagree at one end, which may indicate a read error.

The CDR3 is made up of 16 amino acids. Germline values: CDR1 PRHDT, CDR2 FYEKMQ (reference sequence). This table comes from immunoSEQ multiplex PCR, and its TCRdb copy is limited to in-frame clones, with some not included. The sample includes around 94,000 clones, about 86% of them seen just once. This sequence joins TRBV13 and TRBJ2-5; 10 positions agree with TRBD2. This TCR was sampled from a woman in her forties or fifties in good health. Sequenced sample: blood. The CDR3 coding sequence is TGTGCCAGCAGCCTAGGACTAGCGGAGGGCCAAGAGACCCAGTACTTC. The encoded protein is CASSLGLAEGQETQYF.